The clone carrying this TCR beta chain was counted ten times or more. TCRdb ran MiXCR on the reads and lists one entry per CDR3 protein. The data hold 200,000 to 300,000 distinct CDR3 sequences, with approximately 7% observed a single time. Trimming shortened V by 5 bases and J by 7 bases, and 12 bases separated the two germline ends. The CDR3 extends over 13 amino acids. Germline V gene data show CDR1 as SGHTA and CDR2 as FQGNSA. This entry comes from a study of T cell repertoires in cytomegalovirus infection. Sequenced sample: PBMCs. This chain connects TRBV7-2 to TRBJ2-1, with D possibly matching TRBD2 (6 bases). The clonotype was recovered from a human donor in good health (CMV status not recorded). Some clones in this sample may be carry-over from other donors' samples. The CDR3 here is CASSPRRGNEQFF. DNA of the CDR3: TGTGCCAGCAGCCCTAGGAGGGGTAATGAGCAGTTCTTC.